The following is a T cell receptor (beta chain) sequence with its context. These data belong to a study of blood T cell repertoires in COVID-19. This CDR3 spans 13 amino acids. The germline V gene has CDR1 SNHLY and CDR2 FYNNEI. V was shortened by 7 bases and J by 7 bases, with 16 bases between the two germline ends. Repertoires were generated with immunoSEQ multiplex PCR, while TCRdb's copy carries only in-frame clones and drops some. Of roughly 100,000 clones listed, about 88% are singletons. The J gene is TRBJ1-2, the V gene TRBV2; TRBD1 might be the D (5 bases). Sample: peripheral blood. The TCR comes from a human donor in a cohort sampled during active COVID-19. CDR3 DNA: TGTGCCAGCACCGAGGACACGATCGGTGGCTACACCTTC. Encoded protein: CASTEDTIGGYTF.